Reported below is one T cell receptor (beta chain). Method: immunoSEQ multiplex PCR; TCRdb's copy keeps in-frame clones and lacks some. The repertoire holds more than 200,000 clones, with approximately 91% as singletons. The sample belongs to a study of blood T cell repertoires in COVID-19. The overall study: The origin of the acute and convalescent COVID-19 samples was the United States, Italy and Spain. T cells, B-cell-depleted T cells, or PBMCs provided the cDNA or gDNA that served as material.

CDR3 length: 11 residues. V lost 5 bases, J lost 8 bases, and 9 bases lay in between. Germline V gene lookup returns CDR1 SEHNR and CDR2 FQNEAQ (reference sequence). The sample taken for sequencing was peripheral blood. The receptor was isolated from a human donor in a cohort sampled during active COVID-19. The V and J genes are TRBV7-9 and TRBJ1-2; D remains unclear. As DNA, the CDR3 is TGTGCCAGCAGCCCCACGGGGGGCTACACCTTC. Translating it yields CASSPTGGYTF.